The T cell receptor beta chain described here comes from a study of T cell changes during pregnancy in multiple sclerosis. Trimming left V 4 bases short and J 5 bases short, with 15 bases between. This CDR3 is 14 amino acids long. Germline V CDR1 and CDR2: SGHRS, YFSETQ. Data came from immunoSEQ multiplex PCR; TCRdb stores just in-frame clones and leaves some out. The sample shows approximately 80,000 clones, around 94% of them seen only once. Sequences were derived from peripheral blood, sampled in the second trimester of pregnancy. This receptor was identified in a female donor in good health, enrolled as a control in a pregnancy study. V usage is TRBV5-1 and J usage is TRBJ2-5, with D possibly matching TRBD1 (6 bases). The CDR3 region has the DNA TGCGCCAGCAGCCCCGCGACAGGACGGGAGACCCAGTACTTC. Its protein product is CASSPATGRETQYF.